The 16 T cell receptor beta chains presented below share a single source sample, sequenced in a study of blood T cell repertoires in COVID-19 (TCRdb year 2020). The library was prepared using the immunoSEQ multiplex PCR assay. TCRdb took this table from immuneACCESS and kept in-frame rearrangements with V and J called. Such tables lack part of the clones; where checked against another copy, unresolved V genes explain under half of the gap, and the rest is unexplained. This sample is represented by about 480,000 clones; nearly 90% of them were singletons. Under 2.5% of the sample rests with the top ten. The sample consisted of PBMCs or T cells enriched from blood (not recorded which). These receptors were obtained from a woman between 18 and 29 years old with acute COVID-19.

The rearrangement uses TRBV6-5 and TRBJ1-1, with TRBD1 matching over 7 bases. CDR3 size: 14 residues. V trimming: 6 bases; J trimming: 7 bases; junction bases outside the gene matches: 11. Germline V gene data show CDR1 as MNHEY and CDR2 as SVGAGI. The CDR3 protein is CASRFGQGGSEAFF. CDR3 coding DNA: TGTGCCAGCAGGTTTGGTCAGGGGGGTAGTGAAGCTTTCTTT.

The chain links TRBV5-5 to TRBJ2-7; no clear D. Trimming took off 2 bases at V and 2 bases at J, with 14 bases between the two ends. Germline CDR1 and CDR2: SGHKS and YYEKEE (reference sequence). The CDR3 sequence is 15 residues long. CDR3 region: CASSFLAGTTYEQYF. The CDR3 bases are TGTGCCAGCAGCTTCCTCGCAGGAACCACCTACGAGCAGTACTTC.

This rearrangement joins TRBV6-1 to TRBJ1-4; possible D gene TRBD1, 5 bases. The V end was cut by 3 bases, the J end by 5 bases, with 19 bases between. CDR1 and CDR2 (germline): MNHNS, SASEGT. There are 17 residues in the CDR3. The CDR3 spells CASSEIRPFGGNEKLFF. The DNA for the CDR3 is TGTGCCAGCAGTGAGATTCGTCCCTTCGGGGGGAATGAAAAACTGTTTTTT.

The CDR3 bases are TGTGCCAGCAGCCGAATACTGGGGGCCAATGAGCAGTTCTTC. Protein: CASSRILGANEQFF. The V gene is TRBV7-3, the J gene TRBJ2-1, with D possibly matching TRBD1 (6 bases). The germline V and J ends were trimmed by 5 bases and 6 bases, with 14 bases remaining between them. Germline-derived CDR1 and CDR2 are SGHTA and FQGTGA. This CDR3 is 14 amino acids long.

The CDR3 protein is CAISAGTGGYEQYF. The CDR3 DNA follows: TGTGCCATCAGTGCTGGGACAGGGGGATACGAGCAGTACTTC. The chain couples TRBV10-3 to TRBJ2-7; TRBD1 aligns across 11 bases. Germline CDR1 and CDR2: ENHRY and SYGVKD. Trimming took 4 bases from V and 4 from J; bases not matched to a gene: 3. This CDR3 contains 14 residues.

The CDR3 bases are TGCGCCAGCAGGGGACAGGGTCGTGATAATTCACCCCTCCACTTT. Translating it yields CASRGQGRDNSPLHF. The chain recombines TRBV10-2 with TRBJ1-6; 9 bases match TRBD1. Per the germline V gene, CDR1 is WSHSY and CDR2 is SAAADI. The J segment lost 5 bases and the V segment lost 6 bases, leaving 5 bases of the junction unmatched. The CDR3 totals 15 residues.

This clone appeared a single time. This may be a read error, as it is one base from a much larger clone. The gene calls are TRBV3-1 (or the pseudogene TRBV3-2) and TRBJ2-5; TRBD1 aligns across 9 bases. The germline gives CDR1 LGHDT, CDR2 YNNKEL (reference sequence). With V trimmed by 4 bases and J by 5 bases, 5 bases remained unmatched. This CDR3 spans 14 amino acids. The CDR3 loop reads CASSLGTGRETQYF. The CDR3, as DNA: TGTGCCAGCAGCCTAGGGACAGGGAGGGAGACCCAGTACTTC.

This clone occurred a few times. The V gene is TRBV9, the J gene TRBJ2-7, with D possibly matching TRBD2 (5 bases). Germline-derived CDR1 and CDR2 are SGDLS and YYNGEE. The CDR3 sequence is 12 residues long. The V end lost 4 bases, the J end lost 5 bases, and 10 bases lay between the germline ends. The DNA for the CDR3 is TGTGCCAGCAGCCTCCTCGGGGACGAGCAGTACTTC. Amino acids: CASSLLGDEQYF.

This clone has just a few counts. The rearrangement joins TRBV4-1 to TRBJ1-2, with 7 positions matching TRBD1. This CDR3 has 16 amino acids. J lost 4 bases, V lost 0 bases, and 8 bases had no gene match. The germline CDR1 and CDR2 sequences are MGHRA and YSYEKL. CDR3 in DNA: TGCGCCAGCAGCCAAGAAAAATTGGGACAGCGCTATGGCTACACCTTC. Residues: CASSQEKLGQRYGYTF.

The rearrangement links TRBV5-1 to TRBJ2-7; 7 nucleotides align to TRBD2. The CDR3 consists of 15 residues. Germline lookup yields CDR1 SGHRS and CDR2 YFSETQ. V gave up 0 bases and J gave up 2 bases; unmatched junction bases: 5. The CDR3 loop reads CASSLGGGSPYEQYF. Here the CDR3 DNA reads TGCGCCAGCAGCTTGGGGGGCGGGAGCCCCTACGAGCAGTACTTC. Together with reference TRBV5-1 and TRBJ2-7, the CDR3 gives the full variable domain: KAGVTQTPRYLIKTRGQQVTLSCSPISGHRSVSWYQQTPGQGLQFLFEYFSETQRNKGNFPGRFSGRQFSNSRSEMNVSTLELGDSALYLCASSLGGGSPYEQYFGPGTRLTVT.

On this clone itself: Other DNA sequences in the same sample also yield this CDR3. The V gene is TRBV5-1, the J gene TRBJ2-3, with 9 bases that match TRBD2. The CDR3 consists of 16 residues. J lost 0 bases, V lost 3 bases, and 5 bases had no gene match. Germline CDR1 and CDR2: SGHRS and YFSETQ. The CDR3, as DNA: TGCGCCAGCAGCTCCCGGCTAGCGGGGAGCACAGATACGCAGTATTTT. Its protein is CASSSRLAGSTDTQYF.

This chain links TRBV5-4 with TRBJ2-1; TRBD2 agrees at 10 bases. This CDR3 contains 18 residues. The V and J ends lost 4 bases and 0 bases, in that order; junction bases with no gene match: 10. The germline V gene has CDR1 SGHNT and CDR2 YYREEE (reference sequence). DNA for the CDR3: TGTGCCAGCAGCCATGGACTAGCGGTCTTGAGCTCCTACAATGAGCAGTTCTTC. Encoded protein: CASSHGLAVLSSYNEQFF. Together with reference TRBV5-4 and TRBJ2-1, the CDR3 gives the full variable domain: ETGVTQSPTHLIKTRGQQVTLRCSSQSGHNTVSWYQQALGQGPQFIFQYYREEENGRGNFPPRFSGLQFPNYSSELNVNALELDDSALYLCASSHGLAVLSSYNEQFFGPGTRLTVL.

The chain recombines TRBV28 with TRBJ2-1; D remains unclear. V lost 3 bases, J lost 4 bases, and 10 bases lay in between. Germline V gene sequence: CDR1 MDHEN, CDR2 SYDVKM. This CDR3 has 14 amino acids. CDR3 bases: TGTGCCAGCAGTTTGGCCAGCGTATACAATGAGCAGTTCTTC. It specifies CASSLASVYNEQFF.

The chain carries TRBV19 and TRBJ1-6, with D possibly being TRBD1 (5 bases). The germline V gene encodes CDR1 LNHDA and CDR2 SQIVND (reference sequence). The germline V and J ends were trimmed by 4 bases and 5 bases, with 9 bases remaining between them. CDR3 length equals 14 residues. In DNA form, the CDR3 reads TGTGCCAGTAGTACGGACACTGATAATTCACCCCTCCACTTT. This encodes CASSTDTDNSPLHF. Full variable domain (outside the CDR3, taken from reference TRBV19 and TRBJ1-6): DGGITQSPKYLFRKEGQNVTLSCEQNLNHDAMYWYRQDPGQGLRLIYYSQIVNDFQKGDIAEGYSVSREKKESFPLTVTSAQKNPTAFYLCASSTDTDNSPLHFGNGTRLTVT.

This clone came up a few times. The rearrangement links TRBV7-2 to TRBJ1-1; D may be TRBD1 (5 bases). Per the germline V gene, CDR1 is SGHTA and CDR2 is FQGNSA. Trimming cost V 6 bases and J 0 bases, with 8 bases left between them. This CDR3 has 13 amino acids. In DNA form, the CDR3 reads TGTGCCAGCAGGGCGACAGTGAACACTGAAGCTTTCTTT. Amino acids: CASRATVNTEAFF.

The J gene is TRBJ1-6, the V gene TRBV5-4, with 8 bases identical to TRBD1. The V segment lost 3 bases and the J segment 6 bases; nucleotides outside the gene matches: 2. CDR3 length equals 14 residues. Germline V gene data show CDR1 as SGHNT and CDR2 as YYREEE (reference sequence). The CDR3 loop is CASSWDRLNSPLHF. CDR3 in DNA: TGTGCCAGCAGCTGGGACAGGCTTAATTCACCCCTCCACTTT.